This TCR beta chain appears in the sequencing data of a study of OX40 agonist ivuxolimab in advanced cancers. Overall study context: Across the patients, intravenous ivuxolimab was delivered every 2 weeks at 0.01 to 10 mg/kg. Study-level results: Averaged across samples, CD8+ T cells carried more expanded clones than CD4+ did. Doses of 0.1 to 3.0 mg/kg were accompanied by clonal expansion of CD4+ and CD8+ blood T cells by week 6.

The table came from immunoSEQ multiplex PCR; TCRdb's copy has only in-frame clones and leaves some out. The sample lists 14,000 or so clones, 77% seen once, with 35% to 45% in the top ten. This CDR3 has 13 amino acids. Trimming stripped 7 bases from V and 3 bases from J, with 13 bases between. Germline V lookup: CDR1 LNHDA, CDR2 SQIVND (reference sequence). This clone appeared once. Its antigen is unknown. No patient had autoimmune disease or received systemic immunosuppression. The chain is built from TRBV19 and TRBJ2-7, with a weak D call TRBD2 (5 bases). The specimen comprised CD4+ or CD8+ T cells sorted from blood, sampled in a trial of the OX40 agonist ivuxolimab. The TCR sequence derives from an adult with an advanced solid tumor such as melanoma, head and neck, liver or kidney cancer. The CDR3 protein is CASNEGGGYEQYF. DNA of the CDR3: TGTGCCAGTAACGAAGGAGGAGGCTACGAGCAGTACTTC. Full variable domain (missing parts from reference TRBV19 and TRBJ2-7): DGGITQSPKYLFRKEGQNVTLSCEQNLNHDAMYWYRQDPGQGLRLIYYSQIVNDFQKGDIAEGYSVSREKKESFPLTVTSAQKNPTAFYLCASNEGGGYEQYFGPGTRLTVT.